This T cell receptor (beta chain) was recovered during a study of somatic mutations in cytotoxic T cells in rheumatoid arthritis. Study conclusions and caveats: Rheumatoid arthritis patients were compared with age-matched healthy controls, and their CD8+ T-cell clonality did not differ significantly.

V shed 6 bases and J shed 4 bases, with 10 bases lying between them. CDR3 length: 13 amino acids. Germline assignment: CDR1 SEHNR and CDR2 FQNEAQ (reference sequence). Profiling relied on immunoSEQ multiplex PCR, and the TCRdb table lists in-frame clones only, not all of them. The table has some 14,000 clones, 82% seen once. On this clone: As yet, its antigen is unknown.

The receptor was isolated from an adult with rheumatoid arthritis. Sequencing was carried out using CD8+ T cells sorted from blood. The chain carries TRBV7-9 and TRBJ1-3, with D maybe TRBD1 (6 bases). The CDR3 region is CASSPGVGNTIYF. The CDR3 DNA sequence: TGTGCCAGCAGTCCAGGGGTGGGAAACACCATATATTTT.